The sequence of this TCR beta chain was determined in a study of PD-1 blockade in mismatch repair-deficient tumors. Overall study findings and caveats: Tumor-resident clones, often absent from pretreatment blood, expanded after pembrolizumab and then contracted.

In the case of this clone: Its cognate antigen is unknown.

Generated by immunoSEQ multiplex PCR, the TCRdb table keeps only in-frame clones and is missing some. The repertoire has around 110,000 clones, roughly 80% of them found once; the top ten carry about 4.7%. Specimen: peripheral blood, collected about 60 weeks after starting pembrolizumab. The origin of this receptor is an adult with mismatch repair-deficient cancer.

This CDR3 reads CASSQDMTSGSFEQFF. The CDR3 nucleotides are TGTGCCAGCAGCCAAGATATGACTAGCGGGAGCTTTGAGCAGTTCTTC. The J gene is TRBJ2-1, the V gene TRBV14; 12 nucleotides align to TRBD2. Germline CDR1 SGHDN, CDR2 FVKESK. V was pared by 0 bases and J by 9 bases, with 6 bases of the junction left unmatched. This CDR3 is 16 amino acids long.